A selection of T cell receptor beta chains follows, all from one sample in a study of T cells after yellow fever vaccination. Each CDR3 protein gets one entry after TCRdb re-called the 5' RACE reads with MiXCR. Of about 310,000 distinct CDR3 sequences in the sample, roughly 4% were seen once. Sequencing used PBMCs, obtained on the day of the yellow fever booster vaccination. Receptors originate from a man aged 18 to 29 who received the YFV17D yellow fever vaccine. The CDR3 runs from the conserved cysteine through the conserved F or W. The D gene is left open where the match is weak. Only part of the rows carry a size: once, few, many, or a class if the clone is expanded.

clone size,V gene,D gene,J gene,CDR3 protein,CDR3 DNA
-,TRBV18,-,TRBJ2-5,CASSPPEGIETQYF,TGTGCCAGCTCACCACCGGAGGGTATCGAGACCCAGTACTTC
-,TRBV7-2,-,TRBJ1-5,CASSLVIGQDRSNQPQHF,TGTGCCAGCAGCTTAGTAATCGGGCAGGACCGTAGCAATCAGCCCCAGCATTTT
many,TRBV5-4,-,TRBJ2-1,CASSFGPGVNEQFF,TGTGCCAGCAGCTTCGGCCCAGGGGTCAATGAGCAGTTCTTC
-,TRBV5-1,-,TRBJ2-1,CASSFTGEKFF,TGCGCCAGCAGCTTTACAGGCGAGAAGTTCTTC
few,TRBV2,TRBD1,TRBJ2-2,CASSDGTGGGGELFF,TGTGCCAGCAGTGACGGGACAGGGGGTGGCGGGGAGCTGTTTTTT
-,TRBV11-1,TRBD2,TRBJ2-1,CASSLWAGDLYNEQFF,TGTGCCAGCAGCTTATGGGCGGGGGACCTTTACAATGAGCAGTTCTTC
many,TRBV5-1,-,TRBJ1-1,CASSEGGTEAFF,TGCGCCAGCAGTGAAGGGGGCACTGAAGCTTTCTTT
many,TRBV11-2,TRBD2,TRBJ2-1,CASSLTSSGASSYNEQFF,TGTGCCAGCAGCTTAACGTCTAGCGGGGCGAGCTCCTACAATGAGCAGTTCTTC
many,TRBV5-1,TRBD1,TRBJ2-5,CASSATGPVQETQYF,TGCGCCAGCAGCGCGACAGGGCCCGTTCAAGAGACCCAGTACTTC
many,TRBV12-3/TRBV12-4,-,TRBJ1-1,CASSPLGTEAFF,TGTGCCAGCAGTCCCTTGGGCACTGAAGCTTTCTTT
few,TRBV29-1,-,TRBJ1-1,CSAIELNTEAFF,TGCAGCGCCATTGAGCTGAACACTGAAGCTTTCTTT
-,TRBV27,-,TRBJ1-5,CASSLTRGGNQPQHF,TGTGCCAGCAGTTTAACGCGAGGGGGGAATCAGCCCCAGCATTTT
few,TRBV10-2,-,TRBJ1-3,CASSEHGSSGNTIYF,TGCGCCAGCAGTGAGCATGGGAGCTCTGGAAACACCATATATTTT
few,TRBV20-1,-,TRBJ2-3,CSARVGSGYTDTQYF,TGCAGTGCTAGAGTAGGTAGCGGATACACAGATACGCAGTATTTT
few,TRBV20-1,-,TRBJ1-6,CSARVGGSSYNSPLHF,TGCAGTGCTAGAGTGGGGGGGTCGTCCTATAATTCACCCCTCCACTTT
-,TRBV20-1,TRBD2,TRBJ2-7,CSARDRETSIYEQYF,TGCAGTGCTAGAGATCGCGAGACTAGCATCTACGAGCAGTACTTC
many,TRBV10-3,-,TRBJ2-2,CAIGGGPDTGELFF,TGTGCCATCGGAGGGGGACCGGACACCGGGGAGCTGTTTTTT
-,TRBV10-2,-,TRBJ1-2,CASSESGRVGANYGYTF,TGCGCCAGCAGTGAGTCCGGCAGGGTGGGGGCTAACTATGGCTACACCTTC
many,TRBV10-3,-,TRBJ1-5,CAISESAGALNRPQHF,TGTGCCATCAGTGAGTCTGCAGGGGCCCTTAATAGGCCCCAGCATTTT
many,TRBV4-1,TRBD1,TRBJ1-1,CASSQGGDREDTEAFF,TGCGCCAGCAGCCAAGGAGGGGACAGGGAGGACACTGAAGCTTTCTTT
-,TRBV12-3/TRBV12-4,-,TRBJ2-7,CASSPTGLGYEQYF,TGTGCCAGCAGTCCGACGGGACTTGGATACGAGCAGTACTTC
many,TRBV4-3,TRBD1,TRBJ2-2,CASSLFPKSRRGRIGELFF,TGCGCCAGCAGCCTCTTTCCCAAATCGCGCAGGGGGCGGATCGGGGAGCTGTTTTTT
few,TRBV5-1,-,TRBJ1-4,CASSLTWNEKLFF,TGCGCCAGCAGCTTGACGTGGAATGAAAAACTGTTTTTT
-,TRBV10-3,-,TRBJ2-6,CAISRGLLSGANVLTF,TGTGCCATCAGCCGAGGACTATTGTCTGGGGCCAACGTCCTGACTTTC
-,TRBV6-5,-,TRBJ2-3,CASSSWAGLTDTQYF,TGTGCCAGCAGTTCCTGGGCAGGCCTCACAGATACGCAGTATTTT
many,TRBV28,-,TRBJ1-5,CASRSGGNQPQHF,TGTGCCAGCAGATCTGGGGGGAATCAGCCCCAGCATTTT
few,TRBV7-2,TRBD1,TRBJ2-1,CASRQPGGHNEQFF,TGTGCCAGCAGGCAGCCAGGGGGCCACAATGAGCAGTTCTTC
few,TRBV12-3/TRBV12-4,-,TRBJ2-3,CASRSEAVSTDTQYF,TGTGCCAGCAGATCAGAGGCAGTTAGCACAGATACGCAGTATTTT
few,TRBV5-1,-,TRBJ2-2,CASSLAIQGSNTGELFF,TGCGCCAGCAGCTTGGCTATACAGGGATCGAACACCGGGGAGCTGTTTTTT
many,TRBV7-2,-,TRBJ2-1,CASSLWGREQFF,TGTGCCAGCAGCCTGTGGGGTCGTGAGCAGTTCTTC
many,TRBV6-2/TRBV6-3,-,TRBJ2-1,CASSYSARAEQFF,TGTGCCAGCAGTTACTCGGCGAGGGCTGAGCAGTTCTTC